Presented here are 27 T cell receptor beta chains from one specimen sequenced in a study of blood T cell repertoires in COVID-19. Data came from immunoSEQ multiplex PCR; TCRdb stores just in-frame clones and leaves some out. In the table there are 200,000 to 250,000 clones, about 86% of which are singletons. Material: PBMCs or T cells enriched from blood (not recorded which). These receptors originate from a middle-aged woman with acute COVID-19.

The rearrangement links TRBV29-1 to TRBJ1-1, with 7 bases that match TRBD1. V lost 6 bases to trimming and J lost 4 bases; unmatched junction nucleotides: 8. This CDR3 is 13 amino acids long. CDR1 and CDR2 from the germline V gene are SQVTM and ANQGSEA. Written as DNA, the CDR3 is TGCAGCGTCCGGGACAGTACGGGCACTGAAGCTTTCTTT. This translates into CSVRDSTGTEAFF.

The chain uses TRBV12-3 or TRBV12-4 and TRBJ1-5; 7 bases map to TRBD1. The CDR3 is 12 residues long. After removal of 5 bases from V and 12 bases from J, the junction contained 7 bases not matched to a gene. DNA for the CDR3: TGTGCCAGCAGTGAGACAGGGCCTAACCAGCATTTT. This gives the protein CASSETGPNQHF.

This clone turned up a few times. The V gene is TRBV7-6, the J gene TRBJ1-2; 10 bases agree with TRBD1. CDR1 is SGHVS, CDR2 FNYEAQ, per germline. Unmatched junction bases numbered 7, after V lost 6 bases and J lost 3 bases. The CDR3 contains 15 residues. The CDR3 region is CASRPDRGLHYGYTF. In DNA, the CDR3 is TGTGCCAGCAGACCCGACAGGGGGCTGCACTATGGCTACACCTTC.

The chain uses TRBV5-8 and TRBJ1-1; 8 bases are a match to TRBD1. Germline V lookup: CDR1 SGHTS, CDR2 YDEGEE. The CDR3 extends over 15 amino acids. Losses at the gene ends were 3 bases for V and 4 bases for J; bases not matched to a gene: 8. The CDR3 DNA follows: TGTGCCAGCAGCTGGAGGGACAGGTCGGGCACTGAAGCTTTCTTT. It yields the protein CASSWRDRSGTEAFF.

The chain is built from TRBV4-1 and TRBJ2-7; possible D gene TRBD2, 5 bases. The length of the CDR3 is 14 residues. V gave up 1 base and J gave up 2 bases, with 9 bases separating them. Germline CDR1 and CDR2: MGHRA and YSYEKL. The CDR3 DNA sequence: TGCGCCAGCAGCCAAGCTCGGGGAGCCTACGAGCAGTACTTC. This codes for CASSQARGAYEQYF.

The chain is built from TRBV28 and TRBJ1-2; D gene ambiguous. The CDR3 is 13 residues long. Trimming pared 7 bases from V and 6 bases from J, leaving 15 bases between. In germline, CDR1 is MDHEN, CDR2 SYDVKM. CDR3 DNA: TGTGCCAGCACCCCTCGGGGTCGAGATGGCTACACCTTC. Translated: CASTPRGRDGYTF.

V usage is TRBV25-1 and J usage is TRBJ2-3; D is uncertain. Trimming took 4 bases from V and 2 from J, leaving 7 bases between them. This CDR3 is built from 13 residues. Germline values: CDR1 MGHDK, CDR2 SYGVNS. CDR3 region: CASSARVTDTQYF. The CDR3 bases are TGTGCCAGCAGTGCCCGGGTCACAGATACGCAGTATTTT. Full variable domain (remainder filled in from reference TRBV25-1 and TRBJ2-3): EADIYQTPRYLVIGTGKKITLECSQTMGHDKMYWYQQDPGMELHLIHYSYGVNSTEKGDLSSESTVSRIRTEHFPLTLESARPSHTSQYLCASSARVTDTQYFGPGTRLTVL.

The chain employs TRBV28 and TRBJ1-5; D might be TRBD1 (6 bases). V was pared by 4 bases and J by 0 bases, with 16 bases between. From germline, CDR1 is MDHEN and CDR2 SYDVKM. The CDR3 has 17 amino acids. The CDR3 DNA reads as TGTGCCAGCAGTTCCTCCAAACAGGGATTTAGCAATCAGCCCCAGCATTTT. Its translation is CASSSSKQGFSNQPQHF.

The gene calls are TRBV6-5 and TRBJ2-7, with 8 bases aligning to TRBD1. V dropped 4 bases and J dropped 0; count of bases not matched to a gene: 2. The CDR3 contains 14 residues. CDR1 MNHEY and CDR2 SVGAGI come from the germline V gene. The CDR3 coding sequence is TGTGCCAGCAGTTCGGGACAGGCCTCCTACGAGCAGTACTTC. Encoded protein: CASSSGQASYEQYF.

The J gene is TRBJ2-7, the V gene TRBV28, with 8 bases that match TRBD1. This CDR3 has 15 amino acids. V gave up 2 bases and J gave up 4 bases; unmatched junction bases: 7. Germline CDR1 and CDR2: MDHEN and SYDVKM. The CDR3 nucleotides are TGTGCCAGCAGTTTAAGGACAGGGAGAGGTTACGAGCAGTACTTC. Encoded protein: CASSLRTGRGYEQYF.

The CDR3 DNA reads as TGTGCCAGCAGCTTAGGCGGGAGTATCACCGGGGAGCTGTTTTTT. This sequence encodes CASSLGGSITGELFF. The rearrangement joins TRBV11-3 to TRBJ2-2; 7 nucleotides align to TRBD2. Germline-derived CDR1 and CDR2 are SGHNT and YENEEA. CDR3 length: 15 amino acids. J lost 4 bases, V lost 1 base, and 3 bases had no gene match.

The chain uses TRBV12-5 and TRBJ1-2; D may be TRBD1 (6 bases). Trimming stripped 2 bases from V and 8 bases from J, with 12 bases between. The CDR3 has 13 amino acids. Germline CDR1 reads LGHNT; CDR2 reads FRNRAP. In DNA form, the CDR3 reads TGTGCTAGTGGTTTGATGGGGGGGCACGGCTACACCTTC. It is translated as CASGLMGGHGYTF.

This sequence joins TRBV7-9 and TRBJ2-1, with 10 bases fitting TRBD2. The CDR3 totals 15 residues. Germline CDR1 reads SEHNR; CDR2 reads FQNEAQ (reference sequence). The J segment lost 8 bases and the V segment lost 5 bases, leaving 9 bases of the junction unmatched. CDR3 loop: CASSASGSAGDEQFF. CDR3 nucleotides: TGTGCCAGCAGCGCTAGCGGGAGCGCCGGGGATGAGCAGTTCTTC.

The rearrangement links TRBV28 to TRBJ1-5; unclear D gene. The V and J ends lost 6 bases and 7 bases respectively, with 16 bases between them. CDR3 length equals 14 residues. Germline CDR1 is MDHEN and CDR2 is SYDVKM. The CDR3 DNA follows: TGTGCCAGCAGCCTTAGACAACCGAAACAGCCCCAGCATTTT. It translates to CASSLRQPKQPQHF. The variable domain in full, completed from reference TRBV28 and TRBJ1-5, reads DVKVTQSSRYLVKRTGEKVFLECVQDMDHENMFWYRQDPGLGLRLIYFSYDVKMKEKGDIPEGYSVSREKKERFSLILESASTNQTSMYLCASSLRQPKQPQHFGDGTRLSIL.

The genes are TRBV14 and TRBJ2-7; perhaps TRBD2 as D (5 bases). The V end lost 4 bases, the J end lost 0 bases, and 10 bases lay between the germline ends. CDR1 SGHDN and CDR2 FVKESK come from the germline V gene. The CDR3 runs to 14 residues. CDR3: CASSPKGSSYEQYF. Written as DNA, the CDR3 is TGTGCCAGCAGCCCGAAAGGGAGCTCCTACGAGCAGTACTTC.

This chain joins TRBV3-1 (or the pseudogene TRBV3-2) and TRBJ2-3, with 7 bases that match TRBD2. The V gene end was trimmed by 3 bases and the J gene end by 1 base; junction bases not matched to a gene: 7. This CDR3 is 16 amino acids long. Per the germline V gene, CDR1 is LGHDT and CDR2 is YNNKEL (reference sequence). The CDR3 reads CASSQFAGDRTDTQYF. CDR3 nucleotide sequence: TGTGCCAGCAGCCAGTTCGCGGGGGACCGCACAGATACGCAGTATTTT.

The chain links TRBV4-3 to TRBJ1-1, with D unresolved. The CDR3 extends over 17 amino acids. Germline CDR1 is LGHNA and CDR2 is YSLEER. Trimming removed 0 bases at V and 3 bases at J, with 17 bases between. This CDR3 is CASSQEGFAKGDTEAFF. The CDR3 coding sequence is TGCGCCAGCAGCCAAGAGGGGTTCGCAAAGGGAGACACTGAAGCTTTCTTT.

The rearrangement uses TRBV7-2 and TRBJ2-7; maybe TRBD1 (6 bases). CDR1 is SGHTA, CDR2 FQGNSA, per germline. The CDR3 extends over 15 amino acids. V was pared by 5 bases and J by 3 bases, with 17 bases between. In DNA, the CDR3 is TGTGCCAGCAGCCCCCCCGTGACAGGTTTCTACGAGCAGTACTTC. It codes for CASSPPVTGFYEQYF.

This rearrangement joins TRBV28 to TRBJ1-5, with D possibly being TRBD1 (6 bases). The CDR3 extends over 16 amino acids. CDR1 MDHEN and CDR2 SYDVKM come from the germline V gene. The V end lost 4 bases, the J end lost 2 bases, and 15 bases lay between the germline ends. CDR3 coding DNA: TGTGCCAGCAGTTACCTCCGGACAGTTCGCAATCAGCCCCAGCATTTT. This encodes CASSYLRTVRNQPQHF.

This chain uses TRBV20-1 with TRBJ2-3; 12 bases are a match to TRBD2. Germline values: CDR1 DFQATT, CDR2 SNEGSKA (reference sequence). The CDR3 contains 15 residues. Germline trimming cut 3 bases from V and 3 bases from J; bases unmatched to any gene: 4. The chain's CDR3 is CSASRLAGGTDTQYF. The CDR3 DNA follows: TGCAGTGCTAGTAGGCTAGCGGGAGGGACAGATACGCAGTATTTT.

The chain joins TRBV6-1 to TRBJ2-3; D not resolved. The V end lost 3 bases, the J end lost 2 bases, and 6 bases lay between the germline ends. Germline CDR1 is MNHNS and CDR2 is SASEGT. The CDR3 is 13 amino acids. CDR3 sequence (DNA): TGTGCCAGCAGTGACACCTACACAGATACGCAGTATTTT. Its translation is CASSDTYTDTQYF.

This chain uses TRBV19 with TRBJ1-2; D call uncertain. Trimming pared 9 bases from V and 8 bases from J, leaving 16 bases between. The CDR3 consists of 12 residues. The germline V gene encodes CDR1 LNHDA and CDR2 SQIVND (reference sequence). CDR3 protein: CASSQEGRGYTF. DNA for the CDR3: TGTGCCAGCTCCCAGGAGGGAAGAGGCTACACCTTC.

This chain uses TRBV6-6 with TRBJ1-2; D is unresolved. The V and J ends lost 5 bases and 2 bases respectively, with 9 bases between them. From germline, CDR1 is MNHNY and CDR2 SVGAGI (reference sequence). The CDR3 has 13 residues. Written as DNA, the CDR3 is TGTGCCAGCAGTGGCACAGCAAACTATGGCTACACCTTC. Its protein is CASSGTANYGYTF.

CDR3 coding DNA: TGTGCCAGCAGCATACAGGGGCCGGCCTACGAGCAGTACTTC. Translation: CASSIQGPAYEQYF. The V call is TRBV5-4, the J call TRBJ2-7, with 7 positions matching TRBD1. This CDR3 has 14 residues. CDR1 SGHNT and CDR2 YYREEE come from the germline V gene (reference sequence). V shed 4 bases and J 2 bases; nucleotides not matched to a gene: 6.

V usage is TRBV5-4 and J usage is TRBJ2-5; 10 nucleotides line up with TRBD2. The V gene's germline CDR1 is SGHNT and CDR2 YYREEE (reference sequence). V was clipped by 4 bases and J by 2 bases; unmatched bases: 8. This CDR3 spans 16 amino acids. DNA of the CDR3: TGTGCCAGCAGCGTGCTGGTAGCGGGAGGACAAGAGACCCAGTACTTC. Encoded protein: CASSVLVAGGQETQYF.

This clone was picked up one time. This rearrangement joins TRBV7-8 to TRBJ1-1; 7 bases match TRBD1. CDR1 is SGHVS, CDR2 FQNEAQ, per germline. Unmatched junction bases numbered 21, after V lost 7 bases and J lost 7 bases. This CDR3 is 17 amino acids long. CDR3 DNA: TGTGCCAGCATACCGGGGCAGGGGGGCTGGGGGCGCAATGAAGCTTTCTTT. Translated: CASIPGQGGWGRNEAFF.

Only a few counts were recorded for this clone. V is TRBV7-2 and J is TRBJ2-2, with TRBD2 matching over 9 bases. The CDR3 totals 16 residues. Trimming took 2 bases from V and 4 from J; bases not matched to a gene: 5. Germline values: CDR1 SGHTA, CDR2 FQGNSA. In DNA, the CDR3 is TGTGCCAGCAGCTTATGGGGTAGCGGGAGCACCGGGGAGCTGTTTTTT. This codes for CASSLWGSGSTGELFF.